The present TCR beta chain was sequenced within a study of cytomegalovirus exposure and HLA in healthy donors. Overall study results and limits: Cytomegalovirus status, reportedly, was diagnosed with high specificity and sensitivity by the classifier. Researchers reported from a later analysis that most CMV-associated TCR beta chains appeared HLA-restricted.

PCR primers comprised 60 Vbeta and 13 Jbeta primers. Here immunoSEQ multiplex PCR was the method, and the copy in TCRdb shows in-frame clones only, minus some. The sample holds more than 95,000 clones, 76% seen once. Germline V lookup: CDR1 LGHNA, CDR2 YNFKEQ. With V trimmed by 5 bases and J by 4 bases, 10 bases remained unmatched. The CDR3 consists of 15 residues. With regard to this clone: Antigen unknown.

This TCR was recovered from a man aged 35 to 55 in good health and CMV-seropositive. The sample was PBMCs. This chain links TRBV4-2 with TRBJ1-1; TRBD1 matches at 7 bases. The CDR3 region has the DNA TGTGCCAGCAGCTATAATACAGGGGAGATCACTGAAGCTTTCTTT. It translates to CASSYNTGEITEAFF.